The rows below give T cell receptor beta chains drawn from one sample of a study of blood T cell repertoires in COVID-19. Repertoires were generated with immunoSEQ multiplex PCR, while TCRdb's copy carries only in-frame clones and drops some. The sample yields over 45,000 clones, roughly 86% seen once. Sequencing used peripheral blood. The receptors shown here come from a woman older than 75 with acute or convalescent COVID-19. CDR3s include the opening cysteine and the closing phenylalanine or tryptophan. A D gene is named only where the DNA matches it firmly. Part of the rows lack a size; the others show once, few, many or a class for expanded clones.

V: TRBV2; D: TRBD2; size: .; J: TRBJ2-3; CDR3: CASSLAGGSTDTQYF; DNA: TGTGCCAGCAGTCTAGCGGGAGGCAGCACAGATACGCAGTATTTT
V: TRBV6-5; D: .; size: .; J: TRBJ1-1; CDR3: CATSIPGGTEAFF; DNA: TGTGCCACCTCTATCCCGGGGGGCACTGAAGCTTTCTTT
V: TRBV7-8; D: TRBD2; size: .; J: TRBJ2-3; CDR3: CASSLAAGGATDTQYF; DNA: TGTGCCAGCAGCTTAGCCGCGGGGGGAGCCACAGATACGCAGTATTTT
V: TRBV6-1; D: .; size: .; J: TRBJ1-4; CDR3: CASSERGEKLFF; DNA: TGTGCCAGCAGTGAAAGGGGGGAAAAACTGTTTTTT
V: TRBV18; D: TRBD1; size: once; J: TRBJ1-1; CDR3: CASSPWGQLNTEAFF; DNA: TGTGCCAGCTCACCATGGGGACAGCTGAACACTGAAGCTTTCTTT
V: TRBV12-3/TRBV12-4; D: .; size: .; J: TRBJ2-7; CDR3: CASSFLFSYEQYF; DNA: TGTGCCAGCAGTTTTCTGTTCTCTTACGAGCAGTACTTC
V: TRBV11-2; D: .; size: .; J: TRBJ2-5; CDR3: CASSPRLLQETQYF; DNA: TGTGCCAGCAGCCCCCGACTCCTCCAAGAGACCCAGTACTTC
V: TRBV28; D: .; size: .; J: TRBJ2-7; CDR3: CASSWGAYEQYF; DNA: TGTGCCAGCAGTTGGGGGGCCTACGAGCAGTACTTC
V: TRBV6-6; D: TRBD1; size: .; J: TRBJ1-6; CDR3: CASSGRDRDNSPLHF; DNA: TGTGCCAGCAGTGGAAGGGACAGGGACAATTCACCCCTCCACTTT
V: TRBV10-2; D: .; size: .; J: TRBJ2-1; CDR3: CASSVAYEQFF; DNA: TGCGCCAGCAGTGTGGCTTATGAGCAGTTCTTC
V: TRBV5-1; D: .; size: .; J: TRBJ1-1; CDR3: CASSLEGYNTEAFF; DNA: TGCGCCAGCAGCTTAGAGGGATATAACACTGAAGCTTTCTTT
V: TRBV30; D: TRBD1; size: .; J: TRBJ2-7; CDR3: CAWSTGGYEQYF; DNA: TGTGCCTGGAGTACAGGGGGCTACGAGCAGTACTTC
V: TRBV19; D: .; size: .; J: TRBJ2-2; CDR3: CASSPPDTGELFF; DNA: TGTGCCAGTAGCCCGCCGGACACCGGGGAGCTGTTTTTT
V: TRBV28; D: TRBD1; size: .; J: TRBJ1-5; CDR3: CASSGQGGLGQPQHF; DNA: TGTGCCAGCAGTGGACAGGGAGGGCTTGGTCAGCCCCAGCATTTT
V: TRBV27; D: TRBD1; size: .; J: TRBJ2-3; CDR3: CASRTGATYTDTQYF; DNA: TGTGCCAGCAGGACAGGGGCGACCTACACAGATACGCAGTATTTT
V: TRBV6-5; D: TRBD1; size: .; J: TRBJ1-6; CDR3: CASRTGTGDNSPLHF; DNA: TGTGCCAGCAGGACCGGGACAGGGGACAATTCACCCCTCCACTTT
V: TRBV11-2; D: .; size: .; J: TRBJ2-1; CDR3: CASGRGTFNTYNEQFF; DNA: TGTGCCAGTGGTAGGGGGACCTTTAATACTTACAATGAGCAGTTCTTC
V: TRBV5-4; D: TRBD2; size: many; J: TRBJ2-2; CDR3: CASSPGLTTGELFF; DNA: TGTGCCAGCAGCCCGGGACTAACCACCGGGGAGCTGTTTTTT
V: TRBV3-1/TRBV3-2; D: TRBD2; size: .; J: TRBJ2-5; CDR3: CASSLREAGETQYF; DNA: TGTGCCAGCAGCCTGCGGGAGGCCGGAGAGACCCAGTACTTC
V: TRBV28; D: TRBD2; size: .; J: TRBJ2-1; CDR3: CASSFGTRSRREQFF; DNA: TGTGCCAGCAGTTTTGGGACTAGGTCTCGTCGGGAGCAGTTCTTC
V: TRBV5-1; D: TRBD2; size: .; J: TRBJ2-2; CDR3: CASSFSGKNTGELFF; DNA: TGCGCCAGCAGCTTTAGCGGGAAGAACACCGGGGAGCTGTTTTTT
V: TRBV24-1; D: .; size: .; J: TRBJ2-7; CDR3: CATSDQGSSPWQYF; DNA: TGTGCCACCAGTGACCAGGGGTCTTCCCCGTGGCAGTACTTC
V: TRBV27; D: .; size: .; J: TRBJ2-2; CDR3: CASSFRRGTNTGELFF; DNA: TGTGCCAGCAGTTTTCGGCGGGGAACGAACACCGGGGAGCTGTTTTTT
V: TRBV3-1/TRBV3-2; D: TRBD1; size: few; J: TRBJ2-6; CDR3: CASSPTGKSGANVLTF; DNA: TGTGCCAGCAGCCCGACAGGGAAGTCCGGGGCCAACGTCCTGACTTTC
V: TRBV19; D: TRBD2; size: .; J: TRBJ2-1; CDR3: CATSWTSATDEQFF; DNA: TGTGCCACCTCCTGGACTAGCGCTACAGATGAGCAGTTCTTC
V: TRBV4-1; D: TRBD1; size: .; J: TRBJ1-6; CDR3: CASSQSLGGQSSYNSPLHF; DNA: TGCGCCAGCAGCCAATCCCTTGGGGGACAGAGCTCCTATAATTCACCCCTCCACTTT
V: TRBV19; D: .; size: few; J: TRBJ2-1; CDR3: CASSINGQSNEQFF; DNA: TGTGCCAGTAGTATTAACGGACAAAGCAATGAGCAGTTCTTC
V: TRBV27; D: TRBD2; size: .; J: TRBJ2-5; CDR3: CASSLGLAGGPETQYF; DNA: TGTGCCAGCAGTTTAGGGCTAGCGGGGGGGCCGGAGACCCAGTACTTC
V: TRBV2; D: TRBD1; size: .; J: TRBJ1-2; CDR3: CASSLGQGGYTF; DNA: TGTGCCAGCAGCCTAGGACAGGGAGGCTACACCTTC